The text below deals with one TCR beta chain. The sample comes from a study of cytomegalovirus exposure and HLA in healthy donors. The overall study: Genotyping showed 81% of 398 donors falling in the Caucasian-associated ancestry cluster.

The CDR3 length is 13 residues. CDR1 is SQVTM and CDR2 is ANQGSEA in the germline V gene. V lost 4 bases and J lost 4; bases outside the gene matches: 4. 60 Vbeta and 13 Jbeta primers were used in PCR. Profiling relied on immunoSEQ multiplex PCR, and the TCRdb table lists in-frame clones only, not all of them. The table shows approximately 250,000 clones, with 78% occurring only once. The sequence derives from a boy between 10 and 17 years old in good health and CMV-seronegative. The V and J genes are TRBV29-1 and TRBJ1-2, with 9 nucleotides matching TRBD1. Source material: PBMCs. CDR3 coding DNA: TGCAGCGTTGGGGACAGGGAGGTCTATGGCTACACCTTC. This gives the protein CSVGDREVYGYTF.